This TCR beta chain was recorded in a study of T cells in Graves' hyperthyroidism and ophthalmopathy. Whole-study context: Peripheral blood collection took place at initial diagnosis, before any treatment.

This clonotype was recorded many times. The investigators amplified TCR beta CDR3 regions from RNA transcripts. The TCR CDR3 first-round RT-PCR relied on the HTBI primer set. One entry per CDR3 protein, called by TCRdb with MiXCR from the multiplex PCR reads. The repertoire includes 600,000 to 700,000 distinct CDR3 sequences, about 15% of them detected once, and around 4% sits in the top ten. V was trimmed by 4 bases and J by 1 base, leaving 10 bases between them. The CDR3 runs to 14 residues. The V gene's germline CDR1 is SGHVS and CDR2 FQNEAQ. Each person with ophthalmopathy scored at least 3 on the Clinical Activity Score, reached NOSPECS grade 4 or higher, and had been ill under 3 months.

Input material: blood. The rearrangement uses TRBV7-8 and TRBJ1-2; D gene uncertain. This TCR derives from a woman in her 40s with Graves' ophthalmopathy. The CDR3 sequence: CASSSGAHNYGYTF. The CDR3 DNA reads TGTGCCAGCAGCTCGGGCGCCCATAACTATGGCTACACCTTC.